This T cell receptor beta chain stems from a study of blood T cell repertoires in COVID-19. Generated by immunoSEQ multiplex PCR, the TCRdb table keeps only in-frame clones and is missing some. Altogether over 100,000 clones are present, roughly four fifths being singletons, with the ten largest covering under 11%. The CDR3 is 16 amino acids. Trimming removed 2 bases from V and 5 bases from J, with 18 bases in between. Germline values: CDR1 MRHNA, CDR2 SNTAGT. This clone was recorded once. Sequencing used peripheral blood. V usage is TRBV6-4 and J usage is TRBJ2-5; D may be TRBD2 (7 bases). The sequence was obtained from a human donor in a cohort sampled during active COVID-19. In DNA, the CDR3 is TGTGCCAGCAGTGACACTAGAGGGGGGGGTACGGAGACCCAGTACTTC. Protein sequence: CASSDTRGGGTETQYF.